Listed below are T cell receptor beta chains from one sample, sequenced in a study of shared clonotypes between healthy human individuals. Using immunoSEQ multiplex PCR, the repertoire was profiled, and TCRdb retains in-frame clones only, with some absent. The sample consists of a few million clones, approximately 90% of them appearing once. The sample consisted of naive CD4+ T cells sorted from blood. These receptor sequences come from a man between 18 and 29 years old in good health. The CDR3 runs from the conserved cysteine through the conserved F or W. D genes are given only for firm matches. Expanded clones get a size class; other rows say once, few or many, or leave the size out.

V gene	clone size	J gene	D gene	CDR3 protein	CDR3 DNA
TRBV5-6	-	TRBJ2-4	TRBD2	CASSPWTSGVLAKNIQYF	TGTGCCAGCAGCCCTTGGACTAGCGGGGTCCTAGCCAAAAACATTCAGTACTTC
TRBV11-2	-	TRBJ1-5	-	CASSLSFEQPQHF	TGTGCCAGCAGCTTAAGTTTTGAGCAGCCCCAGCATTTT
TRBV6-6	-	TRBJ1-3	-	CASSSRESGNTIYF	TGTGCCAGCAGCTCCAGAGAATCTGGAAACACCATATATTTT
TRBV5-1	once	TRBJ2-1	-	CASSLAGSYNEQFF	TGCGCCAGCAGCTTGGCCGGATCCTACAATGAGCAGTTCTTC
TRBV28	-	TRBJ2-5	-	CASSLRFQETQYF	TGTGCCAGCAGTTTAAGGTTCCAAGAGACCCAGTACTTC
TRBV5-5	-	TRBJ1-5	TRBD1	CASSSETGVNQPQHF	TGTGCCAGCAGCTCAGAGACAGGGGTTAATCAGCCCCAGCATTTT
TRBV5-1	-	TRBJ2-2	-	CASSLETGTGELFF	TGCGCCAGCAGCTTGGAAACCGGGACCGGGGAGCTGTTTTTT
TRBV6-6	-	TRBJ1-4	-	CASSYGGEKLFF	TGTGCCAGCAGTTACGGGGGTGAAAAACTGTTTTTT
TRBV5-6	-	TRBJ2-3	TRBD1	CASSLRQGSTDTQYF	TGTGCCAGCAGCTTACGACAGGGTAGCACAGATACGCAGTATTTT
TRBV25-1	-	TRBJ1-6	-	CASSEVSGIYF	TGTGCCAGCAGTGAAGTAAGCGGGATCTACTTT
TRBV5-1	-	TRBJ1-6	-	CASSPRGSAYNSPLHF	TGCGCCAGCAGCCCTCGGGGGAGCGCCTATAATTCACCCCTCCACTTT
TRBV7-9	-	TRBJ1-3	TRBD1	CASSLAGQGASSGNTIYF	TGTGCCAGCAGCTTAGCGGGACAGGGGGCATCCTCTGGAAACACCATATATTTT
TRBV5-6	-	TRBJ1-4	TRBD1	CASSFSLAGGHEKLFF	TGTGCCAGCAGCTTCTCCTTAGCAGGGGGGCACGAAAAACTGTTTTTT